These T cell receptor beta chains were read from a single sample in a study of regulatory and conventional T cells in breast cancer. TCRdb reprocessed the PCR reads with MiXCR, giving one entry per CDR3 protein. The data hold some 1,000 distinct CDR3 sequences, with under 30% observed a single time. The specimen was conventional T cells from blood. Receptor source: a female donor with breast cancer. Each CDR3 is given with its conserved first and last residue. Each record gives: V gene, J gene, CDR3 length, CDR3 protein.

TRBV10-3	TRBJ1-5	15	CAISADRGLNQPQHF
TRBV30	TRBJ2-1	16	CAWRPPTGRTYNEQSF
TRBV18	TRBJ2-7	15	CASSLLRTASYEQYF
TRBV7-2	TRBJ1-3	18	CASRFRSGGVPSGNTIYF
TRBV5-1	TRBJ1-1	15	CASSPPGTGGGEAFF
TRBV20-1	TRBJ1-1	11	CSARPAYEAFF
TRBV12-3/TRBV12-4	TRBJ1-5	16	CASSLDKWEGLQPQHF
TRBV20-1	TRBJ1-6	15	CSARPFSYSNSPLHF
TRBV6-5	TRBJ2-3	18	CASSFYGIRGGSSDTQYF
TRBV12-3/TRBV12-4	TRBJ2-1	16	CASRSFQGKVRNEQFF